These 3 T cell receptor beta chains originate from one sample sequenced in a study of T cell repertoires in cytomegalovirus infection. TCRdb independently ran MiXCR on the reads; one entry per CDR3 protein. The sample comprises approximately 500,000 distinct CDR3 sequences, 16% of which are singletons, and roughly 25% rests with the top ten. Sequenced: CD8+ T cells from PBMCs. These TCRs come from a human donor in good health (CMV status not recorded). Some clones in this sample may be carry-over from other donors' samples.

The chain combines TRBV30 with TRBJ2-7; D is possibly TRBD2 (6 bases). The germline CDR1 and CDR2 sequences are GTSNPN and SVGIG (reference sequence). The germline V and J ends were trimmed by 2 bases and 3 bases, with 14 bases remaining between them. The CDR3 has 14 amino acids. The CDR3 nucleotides read TGTGCCTGGAGTTACGGGCACGGGAGCTACGAGCAGTACTTC. This codes for CAWSYGHGSYEQYF.

This clonotype has ten or more counts. The chain couples TRBV6-1 to TRBJ2-7; D unresolved. The length of the CDR3 is 12 residues. From germline, CDR1 is MNHNS and CDR2 SASEGT. V was trimmed by 6 bases and J by 5 bases, leaving 11 bases between them. The CDR3 protein is CASRAPRHEQYF. The CDR3 DNA follows: TGTGCCAGCAGGGCCCCCAGGCACGAGCAGTACTTC.

Worth noting for this clonotype: A junction boundary mismatches the germline segment, possibly from a read error. The rearrangement joins TRBV20-1 to TRBJ2-7, with D maybe TRBD2 (6 bases). Germline V CDR1 and CDR2: DFQATT, SNEGSKA (reference sequence). The CDR3 sequence is 15 residues long. The CDR3 coding sequence is TGCAGAGCTAGAGATCGACCGGGAGTCCGATACGAGCAGTACTTC. Its translation: CRARDRPGVRYEQYF.